What follows are 4 T cell receptor beta chains derived from one specimen sequenced in a study of blood T cell repertoires in COVID-19. Clones were sequenced by immunoSEQ multiplex PCR, and TCRdb holds only the in-frame ones, with some missing. This table has approximately 20,000 clones, 85% appearing once. Sequenced sample: peripheral blood. Every receptor here comes from a human donor with active COVID-19. The donor label of this sample is uncertain.

Only a few counts were recorded for this clone. CDR3 sequence (DNA): TGTGCCATCAGTGAATCGGAATCAAGGGGTACGCAGTATTTT. It specifies CAISESESRGTQYF. The chain joins TRBV10-3 to TRBJ2-3; possible D gene TRBD1, 5 bases. This CDR3 has 14 residues. V dropped 3 bases and J dropped 8 bases, with 15 bases sitting between them. Germline V gives CDR1 ENHRY, CDR2 SYGVKD.

This chain links TRBV10-1 with TRBJ2-7; 11 bases line up with TRBD2. This CDR3 has 20 residues. The J segment lost 0 bases and the V segment lost 0 bases, leaving 13 bases of the junction unmatched. Germline V lookup: CDR1 WNHNN, CDR2 SYGVQD (reference sequence). In nucleotides, the CDR3 is TGCGCCAGCAGTGAGTCAAGGGCTAGCGGGAGGCCCAGGAGCTCCTACGAGCAGTACTTC. Its translation: CASSESRASGRPRSSYEQYF.

This chain uses TRBV7-8 with TRBJ2-3, with a weak D call TRBD2 (6 bases). The CDR3 consists of 14 residues. The germline gives CDR1 SGHVS, CDR2 FQNEAQ. Between the trimmed V and J ends, which lost 6 bases and 0 bases, there was a span of 10 bases. The CDR3 protein is CASSPGTSTDTQYF. CDR3 sequence (DNA): TGTGCCAGCAGTCCCGGGACTAGCACAGATACGCAGTATTTT.

This chain links TRBV7-6 with TRBJ1-1; TRBD1 might be the D (6 bases). CDR1 and CDR2 (germline): SGHVS, FNYEAQ. The CDR3 length is 16 residues. Trimming took off 1 base at V and 2 bases at J, with 14 bases between the two ends. The CDR3 bases are TGTGCCAGCAGCTTAGTCTTGGCAGGGGCCAACACTGAAGCTTTCTTT. Protein sequence: CASSLVLAGANTEAFF. Looking up the rest from reference TRBV7-6 and TRBJ1-1 gives the full variable domain: GAGVSQSPRYKVTKRGQDVALRCDPISGHVSLYWYRQALGQGPEFLTYFNYEAQQDKSGLPNDRFSAERPEGSISTLTIQRTEQRDSAMYRCASSLVLAGANTEAFFGQGTRLTVV.